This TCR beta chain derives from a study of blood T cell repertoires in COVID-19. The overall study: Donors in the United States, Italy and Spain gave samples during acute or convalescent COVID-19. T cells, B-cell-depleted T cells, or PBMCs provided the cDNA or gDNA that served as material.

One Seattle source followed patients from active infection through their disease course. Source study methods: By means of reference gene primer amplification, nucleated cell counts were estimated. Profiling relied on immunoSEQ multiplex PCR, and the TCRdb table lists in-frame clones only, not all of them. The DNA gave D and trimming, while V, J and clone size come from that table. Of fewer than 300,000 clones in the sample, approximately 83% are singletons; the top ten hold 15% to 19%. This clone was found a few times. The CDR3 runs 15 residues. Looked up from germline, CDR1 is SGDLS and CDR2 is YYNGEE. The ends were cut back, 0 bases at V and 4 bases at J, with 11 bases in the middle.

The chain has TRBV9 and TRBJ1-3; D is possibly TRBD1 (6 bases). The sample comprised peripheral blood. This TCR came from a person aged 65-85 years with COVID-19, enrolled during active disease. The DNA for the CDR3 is TGTGCCAGCAGCGTAGCGGGGGGCCTAGGAAACACCATATATTTT. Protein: CASSVAGGLGNTIYF.